One and the same sample provided the 18 T cell receptor beta chains below, sequenced in a study of molecular identifiers for immune sequencing clone quantification. TCRdb re-analysed the PCR reads in MiXCR, keeping a single row per CDR3 protein. This repertoire shows around 460,000 distinct CDR3 sequences, 20% to 25% found once; its top ten account for approximately 0.84%. Sequenced: naive CD8+ T cells from blood, with Jurkat cell RNA spiked in. The sample's subset: FACS-sorted CD8+CD4-CCR7+CD45RA+ naive T cells. These receptors were obtained from a human donor in good health. Some libraries in this study had Jurkat cell RNA spiked in.

A remark on this clonotype: A much larger clone differs by one base, so this may be a read error. This chain connects TRBV30 to TRBJ1-1, with 9 bases fitting TRBD1. V gave up 0 bases and J gave up 10 bases; unmatched junction bases: 9. There are 14 residues in the CDR3. The germline V gene encodes CDR1 GTSNPN and CDR2 SVGIG (reference sequence). The CDR3 here is CAWSVITGGDGAFF. CDR3 in DNA: TGTGCCTGGAGTGTAATAACAGGGGGCGATGGAGCTTTCTTT.

This clonotype was counted many times. The rearrangement links TRBV7-6 to TRBJ1-4; D gene uncertain. CDR3 length: 15 amino acids. The V gene lost 5 bases and the J gene lost 8 bases, with 18 bases spanning the gap. Germline V gene data show CDR1 as SGHVS and CDR2 as FNYEAQ. CDR3 in amino acids: CASSHNSLGLEKLFF. The CDR3 DNA is TGTGCCAGCAGCCATAACAGCCTTGGATTGGAAAAACTGTTTTTT.

In its sample, this clonotype was seen many times. The gene calls are TRBV7-9 and TRBJ2-5; the D is unclear. CDR1 and CDR2 from the germline V gene are SEHNR and FQNEAQ (reference sequence). Between the trimmed V and J ends, which lost 5 bases and 6 bases, there was a span of 16 bases. The CDR3 covers 14 residues. CDR3 in amino acids: CASSAPGDPQTQYF. CDR3 coding DNA: TGTGCCAGCAGCGCCCCAGGAGACCCCCAGACCCAGTACTTC.

In its sample, this clonotype was seen many times. CDR3 in DNA: TGTGCCAGTAGTACAGACGACAGGGTTGAGACCCAGTACTTC. It is translated as CASSTDDRVETQYF. The V and J genes are TRBV19 and TRBJ2-5, with 7 bases aligning to TRBD1. From germline, CDR1 is LNHDA and CDR2 SQIVND (reference sequence). CDR3 length: 14 residues. After removal of 4 bases from V and 5 bases from J, the junction contained 7 bases not matched to a gene.

This clonotype was observed a few times. The chain links TRBV11-2 to TRBJ2-7, with 10 bases lining up with TRBD2. The CDR3 has 15 residues. J was trimmed by 3 bases and V by 6 bases; bases with no gene match: 8. Germline V gene data show CDR1 as SGHAT and CDR2 as FQNNGV. CDR3 sequence reads: CASSVSGGPYYEQYF. CDR3 in DNA: TGTGCCAGCAGTGTTAGCGGGGGGCCATACTACGAGCAGTACTTC. The whole variable domain, filled in from reference TRBV11-2 and TRBJ2-7, reads EAGVAQSPRYKIIEKRQSVAFWCNPISGHATLYWYQQILGQGPKLLIQFQNNGVVDDSQLPKDRFSAERLKGVDSTLKIQPAKLEDSAVYLCASSVSGGPYYEQYFGPGTRLTVT.

This clonotype was observed many times. The genes are TRBV29-1 and TRBJ2-7, with 7 bases identical to TRBD2. CDR3 length: 13 residues. Trimming cost V 3 bases and J 4 bases; bases outside gene matches: 6. Germline V gene lookup returns CDR1 SQVTM and CDR2 ANQGSEA. The CDR3 loop is CSVDSMGGYEQYF. Here the CDR3 DNA reads TGCAGCGTTGATTCGATGGGGGGGTACGAGCAGTACTTC.

This clonotype was detected many times. The genes are TRBV20-1 and TRBJ2-7; D gene ambiguous. The CDR3 is 12 amino acids. V was shortened by 0 bases and J by 7 bases, with 10 bases between the two germline ends. Germline V gene data show CDR1 as DFQATT and CDR2 as SNEGSKA (reference sequence). The CDR3 DNA follows: TGCAGTGCTAGAGAGCCCCCCGGAGAGCAGTACTTC. Encoded protein: CSAREPPGEQYF.

This clonotype has a count of ten or more. The chain carries TRBV4-2 and TRBJ2-7; D is perhaps TRBD2 (5 bases). CDR1 and CDR2 (germline): LGHNA, YNFKEQ. CDR3 size: 15 residues. The V end was cut by 0 bases, the J end by 4 bases, with 13 bases between. The CDR3 sequence is CASSQDIGEQYEQYF. Written as DNA, the CDR3 is TGTGCCAGCAGCCAAGATATCGGGGAGCAGTACGAGCAGTACTTC.

The rearrangement links TRBV13 to TRBJ2-1, with D possibly being TRBD1 (5 bases). Germline assignment: CDR1 PRHDT and CDR2 FYEKMQ (reference sequence). The CDR3 runs 15 residues. V lost 5 bases, J lost 1 base, and 12 bases lay in between. The CDR3 here is CASSTIGDSYNEQFF. The CDR3 DNA reads as TGTGCCAGCAGCACAATAGGGGATTCCTACAATGAGCAGTTCTTC.

This clonotype was seen ten or more times. The V and J genes are TRBV6-6 and TRBJ2-3; no clear D. This CDR3 has 13 residues. CDR1 and CDR2 from the germline V gene are MNHNY and SVGAGI (reference sequence). Trimming removed 0 bases at V and 4 bases at J, with 5 bases between. This chain's CDR3 is CASSYSFPDTQYF. The CDR3 DNA follows: TGTGCCAGCAGTTACTCGTTCCCAGATACGCAGTATTTT.

Details on this clonotype: This CDR3 fails to terminate in the conserved phenylalanine or tryptophan, so it likely reflects a read error. The chain carries TRBV5-3 and TRBJ2-2; maybe TRBD1 (5 bases). TRBV5-3 is identified as an open reading frame with a role that is uncertain. V was cut by 9 bases and J by 3 bases, with 12 bases left in between. This CDR3 has 13 residues. The CDR3 coding sequence is TGTGCCATCCGACAGCTAGACACCGGGGAGCTGTTTCTT. This sequence encodes CAIRQLDTGELFL.

Turning to this clonotype: A read error may be the cause here, since a much bigger clone is one base away. The final CDR3 position lacks the conserved phenylalanine or tryptophan, pointing to a likely read error. V usage is TRBV14 and J usage is TRBJ2-3, with a tentative D call TRBD1 (8 bases). Deletions cut 4 bases from V and 2 bases from J, with 16 bases between. The germline V gene encodes CDR1 SGHDN and CDR2 FVKESK. This CDR3 spans 16 amino acids. CDR3 nucleotides: TGTGCCAGCAGCCCCCGGACAGGGACTAACACAGATACGCAGTATTTG. Its translation: CASSPRTGTNTDTQYL.

There are many counts of this clonotype. The chain links TRBV7-9 to TRBJ2-3; D remains unclear. Germline V CDR1 and CDR2: SEHNR, FQNEAQ (reference sequence). The CDR3 runs to 16 residues. Trimming removed 4 bases from V and 3 bases from J, with 17 bases in between. CDR3 loop: CASSSDGVERTDTQYF. In DNA, the CDR3 is TGTGCCAGCAGCTCGGATGGGGTTGAGCGTACAGATACGCAGTATTTT.

Only a few counts were recorded for this clonotype. The CDR3 coding sequence is TGTGCCAGCAGCCATTGGGTGGGCCGCGGGGAGCTGTTTTTT. Protein: CASSHWVGRGELFF. The V gene is TRBV5-4, the J gene TRBJ2-2; no firm D call. This CDR3 is 14 amino acids long. With 4 bases removed from V and 7 bases from J, the gap between germline ends came to 14 bases. Germline V gives CDR1 SGHNT, CDR2 YYREEE (reference sequence).

This clonotype showed up many times. V usage is TRBV28 and J usage is TRBJ2-5; TRBD1 agrees at 8 bases. This CDR3 contains 16 residues. The germline gives CDR1 MDHEN, CDR2 SYDVKM. Losses at the gene ends were 5 bases for V and 1 base for J; bases not matched to a gene: 9. CDR3 DNA: TGTGCCAGCAGTCCTATCGGACAGGGTACCCAAGAGACCCAGTACTTC. As protein: CASSPIGQGTQETQYF. Based on the CDR3 plus reference TRBV28 and TRBJ2-5, the full variable domain is DVKVTQSSRYLVKRTGEKVFLECVQDMDHENMFWYRQDPGLGLRLIYFSYDVKMKEKGDIPEGYSVSREKKERFSLILESASTNQTSMYLCASSPIGQGTQETQYFGPGTRLLVL.

The genes are TRBV20-1 and TRBJ2-7, with 12 bases matching TRBD2. Trimming cost V 0 bases and J 3 bases; bases outside gene matches: 3. Germline V gene sequence: CDR1 DFQATT, CDR2 SNEGSKA (reference sequence). This CDR3 is built from 15 residues. CDR3 DNA sequence: TGCAGTGCTAGAGACCGACTAGCGGGGGTCTACGAGCAGTACTTC. This translates into CSARDRLAGVYEQYF.

Concerning this clonotype itself: Just one base apart from a much larger clone, this may be a read error. The chain uses TRBV29-1 and TRBJ2-3, with unresolved D. Germline V gene data show CDR1 as SQVTM and CDR2 as ANQGSEA. CDR3 length: 13 residues. Trimming left V 4 bases short and J 1 base short, with 9 bases between. The CDR3 DNA sequence: TGCAGCGTTGGGGTCAGTGGCACAGATACGCAGTATTTT. It yields the protein CSVGVSGTDTQYF.

There are a few counts of this clonotype. The rearrangement uses TRBV29-1 and TRBJ2-3, with D possibly matching TRBD2 (6 bases). In germline, CDR1 is SQVTM, CDR2 ANQGSEA. The germline V and J ends were trimmed by 2 bases and 2 bases, with 20 bases remaining between them. The CDR3 extends over 17 amino acids. CDR3 in amino acids: CSVEWGRRTGVTDTQYF. The DNA of the CDR3 is TGCAGCGTTGAATGGGGGAGGAGAACGGGAGTCACAGATACGCAGTATTTT.